This T cell receptor beta chain was sequenced for a study of blood T cells in healthy people across ages. Study as a whole: About one barcoded beta molecule per two T cells was the capture yield of template switching.

For every donor, a draw yielded approximately 9.9 milliliters of peripheral blood. Extractions gave at least 5.5 micrograms of total RNA per sample. As regards this clonotype: As yet, its antigen is unknown.

Using a J-beta primer mix together with a sample-barcoded 5' primer, a second PCR was run for about 7 to 12 cycles. One entry per CDR3 protein results from TCRdb running MiXCR on the 5' RACE reads. The repertoire has about a million distinct CDR3 sequences, roughly 51% of them found once; the top ten carry about a fifth. The CDR3 consists of 14 residues. V dropped 2 bases and J dropped 6; count of bases not matched to a gene: 6. Germline V CDR1 and CDR2: SQVTM, ANQGSEA. Overall study findings and caveats: Researchers said unsorted PBMCs prevented a conclusive naive versus antigen-experienced comparison.

The TCR was taken from a woman in her fifties or sixties in good health. The chain joins TRBV29-1 to TRBJ2-1, with TRBD2 matching over 8 bases. Sequencing was done on a sample of blood. DNA of the CDR3: TGCAGCGTTGAATACGGGAGGGGGTCCAATGAGCAGTTCTTC. Its protein is CSVEYGRGSNEQFF.